Only a few counts were recorded for the clone carrying this T cell receptor beta chain. Its antigen remains unknown. Sequencing used immunoSEQ multiplex PCR; TCRdb keeps in-frame clones, though not all of them. The repertoire includes tens of thousands of clones, roughly 90% of them detected once, and about 0.3% sits in the top ten. Systemic immunosuppression or a history of autoimmune disease excluded patients. The sample belongs to a study of OX40 agonist ivuxolimab in advanced cancers. Study in general: Patients treated during dose escalation were battling hepatocellular carcinoma, melanoma, renal cell or head and neck cancer. Three individuals attained partial responses, comprising one hepatocellular carcinoma case and two cutaneous melanoma cases.

CDR1 is SGHAT, CDR2 FQNNGV, per germline. The CDR3 runs to 13 residues. V was cut by 3 bases and J by 7 bases, with 7 bases left in between. Findings and limits, study-wide: Relatively little clonal expansion, among the lowest observed, appeared in partial responders at 0.1-3.0 mg/kg.

The input for sequencing was CD4+ or CD8+ T cells sorted from blood, taken in a trial of the OX40 agonist ivuxolimab. The genes are TRBV11-2 and TRBJ1-6; tentatively, D is TRBD1 (5 bases). This TCR was recovered from an adult with an advanced solid tumor such as melanoma, head and neck, liver or kidney cancer. Here the CDR3 DNA reads TGTGCCAGCAGCTTGCAGGGAAATTCACCCCTCCACTTT. Translating it yields CASSLQGNSPLHF.